Each of the 29 T cell receptor beta chains below was sequenced from the same sample in a study of cytomegalovirus exposure and HLA in healthy donors. PCR amplification relied on 60 Vbeta primers (plus 13 Jbeta primers). Here immunoSEQ multiplex PCR was the method, and the copy in TCRdb shows in-frame clones only, minus some. The sample includes around 200,000 clones, under 80% of them seen just once. Sequencing was done on a sample of PBMCs. Receptor source: a man aged 35 to 55 in good health and CMV-seronegative.

In this sample, this clone turned up a few times. This sequence joins TRBV11-2 and TRBJ2-6, with D hard to call. The V end was cut by 11 bases, the J end by 5 bases, with 13 bases between. The CDR3 has 13 amino acids. CDR1 is SGHAT, CDR2 FQNNGV, per germline. The CDR3 reads CAAGQDWANVLTF. The CDR3 DNA reads TGTGCCGCCGGTCAGGATTGGGCCAACGTCCTGACTTTC.

The chain recombines TRBV7-2 with TRBJ1-6; D is unresolved. V lost 5 bases and J 8 bases, leaving 16 bases between the germline ends. The CDR3 loop spans 15 amino acids. Germline V lookup: CDR1 SGHTA, CDR2 FQGNSA. CDR3 protein: CASSRTDLLDSPLHF. The CDR3 DNA is TGTGCCAGCAGCCGTACAGACCTTTTGGATTCACCCCTCCACTTT.

This clone was counted between two and nine times. This sequence joins TRBV10-3 and TRBJ2-1; 10 nucleotides match TRBD2. CDR1 and CDR2 (germline): ENHRY, SYGVKD. CDR3 length equals 15 residues. V was pared by 3 bases and J by 7 bases, with 6 bases of the junction left unmatched. Here the CDR3 reads CAISESGGAENEQFF. The CDR3 coding sequence is TGTGCCATCAGTGAAAGCGGGGGGGCCGAAAATGAGCAGTTCTTC.

The sample holds a few counts of this clone. Other DNA sequences in the sample encode the same CDR3. V and J are TRBV10-3 and TRBJ2-3; 7 bases agree with TRBD1. The CDR3 is 14 amino acids. V lost 2 bases to trimming and J lost 2 bases; unmatched junction nucleotides: 1. Germline CDR1 is ENHRY and CDR2 is SYGVKD. The CDR3 loop reads CAISEGQDTDTQYF. CDR3 bases: TGTGCCATCAGTGAGGGACAGGACACAGATACGCAGTATTTT.

This chain joins TRBV29-1 and TRBJ2-5; 11 positions match TRBD1. The DNA end is a closer match to TRBJ2-7, so the J assignment may be wrong. The CDR3 extends over 13 amino acids. The germline CDR1 and CDR2 sequences are SQVTM and ANQGSEA. Written as DNA, the CDR3 is TGCAGCGTTGCGGGACAGGGGGTCCACGAGCAGTACTTC. Its protein product is CSVAGQGVHEQYF.

The chain is built from TRBV4-1 and TRBJ1-2, with a weak D call TRBD1 (6 bases). The CDR3 runs 14 residues. The germline gives CDR1 MGHRA, CDR2 YSYEKL. V dropped 1 base and J dropped 7 bases, with 13 bases sitting between them. CDR3 nucleotides: TGCGCCAGCAGCCAAGCGGGGGCGGGGGGTGGCTACACCTTC. Its protein is CASSQAGAGGGYTF.

This sequence joins TRBV5-4 and TRBJ2-7; maybe TRBD2 (6 bases). V was trimmed by 0 bases and J by 3 bases, leaving 19 bases between them. The CDR3 covers 17 residues. The germline V gene encodes CDR1 SGHNT and CDR2 YYREEE (reference sequence). As DNA, the CDR3 is TGTGCCAGCAGCTTGGATCCCCCCGGGACTGCTTACTACGAGCAGTACTTC. Its protein is CASSLDPPGTAYYEQYF.

This clone appeared a few times. The chain is built from TRBV7-7 and TRBJ2-5; the match to TRBD1 covers 7 bases. Germline CDR1 is SSHAT and CDR2 is FNYEAQ (reference sequence). V gave up 2 bases and J gave up 5 bases; unmatched junction bases: 2. The CDR3 runs 13 residues. The DNA for the CDR3 is TGTGCCAGCAGCTTAACAGGGGTGGAGACCCAGTACTTC. It specifies CASSLTGVETQYF.

This clone was detected only a few times. The chain is built from TRBV21-1 and TRBJ2-3; the table's TRBD2 call for D was not verified on the DNA. TRBV21-1 is a listed pseudogene. The CDR3 has 17 residues. The CDR3 region is CASSKETSGSRTDTQYF. The DNA for the CDR3 is TGTGCCAGCAGCAAAGAGACTAGCGGGAGTAGAACAGATACGCAGTATTTT.

V and J are TRBV9 and TRBJ2-5, with TRBD2 as a possible D gene (6 bases). The CDR3 length is 16 residues. Trimming pared 0 bases from V and 2 bases from J, leaving 14 bases between. The germline gives CDR1 SGDLS, CDR2 YYNGEE. The CDR3, as DNA: TGTGCCAGCAGCGTAGCGGTAATTGGAGGGCAAGAGACCCAGTACTTC. It specifies CASSVAVIGGQETQYF.

The chain is built from TRBV19 and TRBJ1-2; D remains ambiguous. The CDR3 contains 14 residues. Germline V gene lookup returns CDR1 LNHDA and CDR2 SQIVND (reference sequence). V shed 5 bases and J shed 3 bases, with 13 bases lying between them. CDR3 amino acids: CASSPGGLYYGYTF. CDR3 sequence (DNA): TGTGCCAGTAGTCCCGGAGGGCTTTACTATGGCTACACCTTC.

Regarding this clone: Other nucleotide sequences in the sample specify the same CDR3. V and J are TRBV7-2 and TRBJ1-1; a possible D gene is TRBD1 (5 bases). V dropped 1 base and J dropped 3 bases, with 9 bases sitting between them. Germline V gene data show CDR1 as SGHTA and CDR2 as FQGNSA. The CDR3 extends over 14 amino acids. For the CDR3, the DNA is TGTGCCAGCAGCTTAGTAGGCAGGGACACTGAAGCTTTCTTT. It codes for CASSLVGRDTEAFF.

The chain carries TRBV7-3 and TRBJ1-2, with 7 bases that match TRBD1. The length of the CDR3 is 14 residues. The V gene end was trimmed by 5 bases and the J gene end by 3 bases; junction bases not matched to a gene: 6. The germline V gene encodes CDR1 SGHTA and CDR2 FQGTGA. CDR3 sequence (DNA): TGTGCCAGCAGCGTAAGACAGGGAGACTATGGCTACACCTTC. Translation: CASSVRQGDYGYTF.

This chain connects TRBV4-2 to TRBJ1-1, with 7 bases lining up with TRBD1. Germline V gives CDR1 LGHNA, CDR2 YNFKEQ. This CDR3 comprises 15 residues. V lost 0 bases and J lost 1; bases outside the gene matches: 2. The CDR3 sequence is CASSQDEGANTEAFF. CDR3 sequence (DNA): TGTGCCAGCAGCCAAGATGAGGGGGCGAACACTGAAGCTTTCTTT.

This clone was recorded a few times. This sequence joins TRBV23-1 and TRBJ2-3; 10 nucleotides agree with TRBD1. TRBV23-1 is an ORF, with its function uncertain. This CDR3 is built from 14 residues. Trimming at V came to 8 bases and at J to 14 bases, leaving 16 bases not matched to a gene. The CDR3 DNA sequence: TGCGCCAGCCGACCGGAAGACAGGGGGCCCAGGTGGTATTTT. It translates to CASRPEDRGPRWYF.

V is TRBV9 and J is TRBJ2-5; 10 bases fit TRBD1. The closer fit of TRBJ2-7 to the DNA end suggests the J call may be wrong. CDR1 is SGDLS, CDR2 YYNGEE, per germline. This CDR3 region has 16 residues. CDR3 residues: CASSVAPGQGEYEQYF. The CDR3 DNA reads TGTGCCAGCAGCGTAGCTCCCGGACAGGGGGAATACGAGCAGTACTTC.

The gene calls are TRBV6-1 and TRBJ2-2, with 9 bases fitting TRBD2. With V trimmed by 1 base and J by 6 bases, 3 bases remained unmatched. Per the germline V gene, CDR1 is MNHNS and CDR2 is SASEGT. The CDR3 sequence is 15 residues long. CDR3 nucleotides: TGTGCCAGCAGTGAAGGGGGCGGGAGGGCCGGGGAGCTGTTTTTT. The encoded protein is CASSEGGGRAGELFF.

The chain is built from TRBV27 and TRBJ2-7, with a weak D call TRBD2 (5 bases). Germline loops: CDR1 MNHEY, CDR2 SMNVEV (reference sequence). The CDR3 covers 13 residues. Trimming took 3 bases from V and 7 from J, leaving 13 bases between them. CDR3 nucleotide sequence: TGTGCCAGCAGTTTGGATCGGGGATGGGAGCAGTACTTC. Protein: CASSLDRGWEQYF.

The chain links TRBV7-9 to TRBJ1-1; no reliable D call. V was cut by 5 bases and J by 1 base, with 8 bases left in between. CDR3 length: 13 residues. Germline V lookup: CDR1 SEHNR, CDR2 FQNEAQ (reference sequence). The DNA of the CDR3 is TGTGCCAGCAGCGCACAGTGGAACACTGAAGCTTTCTTT. This sequence encodes CASSAQWNTEAFF.

The rearrangement links TRBV4-2 to TRBJ1-6, with 9 bases lining up with TRBD1. This CDR3 is built from 15 residues. V trimming: 2 bases; J trimming: 6 bases; junction bases outside the gene matches: 2. Germline V gene sequence: CDR1 LGHNA, CDR2 YNFKEQ. Written as DNA, the CDR3 is TGTGCCAGCAGCCAACACAGGGGGCCTAATTCACCCCTCCACTTT. Translation: CASSQHRGPNSPLHF.

The J gene is TRBJ1-5, the V gene TRBV30; tentatively, D is TRBD1 (5 bases). The CDR3 extends over 14 amino acids. Per germline, CDR1 GTSNPN and CDR2 SVGIG (reference sequence). V lost 0 bases and J 6 bases, leaving 12 bases between the germline ends. This chain's CDR3 is CAWSVGASPQPQHF. In DNA form, the CDR3 reads TGTGCCTGGAGTGTAGGGGCCTCTCCTCAGCCCCAGCATTTT.

The chain joins TRBV6-5 to TRBJ2-7; TRBD2 aligns across 9 bases. This CDR3 has 16 residues. Germline V lookup: CDR1 MNHEY, CDR2 SVGAGI. With V trimmed by 4 bases and J by 5 bases, 12 bases remained unmatched. The CDR3 spells CASSSPLREGRDEQYF. The CDR3 DNA reads as TGTGCCAGCAGTTCCCCCCTGCGGGAGGGCCGCGACGAGCAGTACTTC.

In nucleotides, the CDR3 is TGTGCCAGTACCCCAAAGAATCGCGGGAACACTGAAGCTTTCTTT. This encodes CASTPKNRGNTEAFF. The J gene is TRBJ1-1, the V gene TRBV19, with D unresolved. CDR1 and CDR2 (germline): LNHDA, SQIVND (reference sequence). This CDR3 is 15 amino acids long. Trimming took 7 bases from V and 1 from J, leaving 16 bases between them.

The gene calls are TRBV27 and TRBJ2-3; 10 nucleotides agree with TRBD1. Germline loops: CDR1 MNHEY, CDR2 SMNVEV (reference sequence). V shed 4 bases and J 2 bases; nucleotides not matched to a gene: 3. This CDR3 spans 15 amino acids. The CDR3 nucleotides read TGTGCCAGCAGTTGGGGACAGGGGACCACAGATACGCAGTATTTT. Protein sequence: CASSWGQGTTDTQYF.

V and J are TRBV11-2 and TRBJ2-1; 8 bases align to TRBD1. Germline V gene sequence: CDR1 SGHAT, CDR2 FQNNGV. The CDR3 is made up of 14 amino acids. V lost 2 bases and J lost 6; bases outside the gene matches: 3. DNA of the CDR3: TGTGCCAGCAGCTTAAGCAGGGGGCTCAATGAGCAGTTCTTC. Translation: CASSLSRGLNEQFF.

This sequence joins TRBV7-2 and TRBJ2-1; 7 bases agree with TRBD2. Unmatched junction bases numbered 5, after V lost 10 bases and J lost 5 bases. The CDR3 sequence is 12 residues long. Germline V lookup: CDR1 SGHTA, CDR2 FQGNSA. The CDR3 loop is CATAGVNNEQFF. The CDR3 region has the DNA TGTGCCACTGCGGGGGTGAACAATGAGCAGTTCTTC.

The count of this clone is one. This chain links TRBV7-2 with TRBJ1-5; the D gene is possibly TRBD1 (6 bases). Germline V lookup: CDR1 SGHTA, CDR2 FQGNSA. The germline V and J ends were trimmed by 3 bases and 6 bases, with 15 bases remaining between them. This CDR3 is built from 15 residues. In nucleotides, the CDR3 is TGTGCCAGCAGCTTTATATGGGGGCTTGGTCAGCCCCAGCATTTT. The encoded protein is CASSFIWGLGQPQHF.

This sequence joins TRBV6-5 and TRBJ2-3, with 15 positions matching TRBD2. The ends lost 11 bases at V and 5 bases at J; junction bases unmatched: 5. Germline CDR1 and CDR2: MNHEY and SVGAGI. The CDR3 is 14 residues long. The CDR3 DNA reads TGTGCCGCCCGGACTAGCGGGGGGGGAGATACGCAGTATTTT. This translates into CAARTSGGGDTQYF.

This rearrangement joins TRBV30 to TRBJ2-7; tentatively, D is TRBD2 (7 bases). The CDR3 is made up of 14 amino acids. V lost 2 bases and J 10 bases, leaving 21 bases between the germline ends. Germline assignment: CDR1 GTSNPN and CDR2 SVGIG (reference sequence). The CDR3 region has the DNA TGTGCCTGGAGTCCCAGGTACGAGGGGGGGCCCCAGTACTTC. This sequence encodes CAWSPRYEGGPQYF.